The T cell receptor (beta chain) described here comes from a study of cytomegalovirus exposure and HLA in healthy donors. General study findings and limits: Data from an earlier analysis indicated that most TCR beta V segments were productive either about 87% or about 30% of the time. Follow-up analysis later connected one missense variant in DCLRE1C with trimming of TCR beta V- and J-genes.

This clone is a singleton in its sample. Its target is unknown. The PCR employed 60 Vbeta primers together with 13 Jbeta primers. TCRdb keeps only in-frame clones here, not all; method: immunoSEQ multiplex PCR. The sample includes 200,000 to 250,000 clones, approximately 87% seen only once; the top ten take about 1.2%. The CDR3 has 13 residues. The germline gives CDR1 LGHNA, CDR2 YSLEER. Trimming cost V 0 bases and J 8 bases, with 11 bases left between them. The clonotype originates from a human donor in good health. V usage is TRBV4-3 and J usage is TRBJ2-7; D is possibly TRBD1 (5 bases). The sequenced sample was PBMCs. CDR3 bases: TGCGCCAGCAGCCAAGAAGGACAAGGGAAGCAGTACTTC. Protein product: CASSQEGQGKQYF.